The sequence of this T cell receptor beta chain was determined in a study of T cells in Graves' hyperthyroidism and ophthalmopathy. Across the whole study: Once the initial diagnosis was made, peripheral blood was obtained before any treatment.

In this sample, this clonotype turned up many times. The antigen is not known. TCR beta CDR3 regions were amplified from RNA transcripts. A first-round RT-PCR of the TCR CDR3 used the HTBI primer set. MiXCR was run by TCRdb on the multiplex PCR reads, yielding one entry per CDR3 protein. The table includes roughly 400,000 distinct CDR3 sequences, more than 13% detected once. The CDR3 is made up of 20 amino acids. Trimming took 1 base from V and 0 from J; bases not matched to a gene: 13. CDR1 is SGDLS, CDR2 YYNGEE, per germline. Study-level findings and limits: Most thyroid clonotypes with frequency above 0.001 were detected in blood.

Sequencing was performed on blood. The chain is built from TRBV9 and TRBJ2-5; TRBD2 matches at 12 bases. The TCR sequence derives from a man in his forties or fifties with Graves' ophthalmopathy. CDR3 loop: CASSVSLLAGGLENQETQYF. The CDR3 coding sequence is TGTGCCAGCAGCGTATCCCTACTAGCGGGAGGATTGGAGAACCAAGAGACCCAGTACTTC.